This is a list of T cell receptor beta chains from one sample in a study of beta chain features in type 1 diabetes. The protocol was immunoSEQ multiplex PCR, while the TCRdb copy is restricted to in-frame clones and leaves out a portion. The table lists over 65,000 clones, 25% to 35% of them singletons. Sequencing was done on a sample of stem cell memory CD4+ T cells from blood. The source of these receptors is a woman younger than 30 in good health. Each CDR3 is given with its conserved first and last residue. Each record gives: J gene, V gene, D gene, clone size, CDR3 protein, CDR3 DNA. A D gene is named only where the DNA matches it firmly. Clone size is stated in some rows and not others, as once, few, many or a class when expanded.

j_call: TRBJ1-2; v_call: TRBV30; d_call: TRBD1; clone_size: few; cdr3_aa: CAWARTGWRGYTF; cdr3_nt: TGTGCCTGGGCACGGACAGGGTGGCGTGGCTACACCTTC
j_call: TRBJ2-7; v_call: TRBV7-9; d_call: TRBD2; clone_size: many; cdr3_aa: CASSASAGGFYEQYF; cdr3_nt: TGTGCCAGCAGCGCTTCAGCGGGAGGGTTCTACGAGCAGTACTTC
j_call: TRBJ1-1; v_call: TRBV7-9; d_call: .; clone_size: .; cdr3_aa: CASSLDWGGAFF; cdr3_nt: TGTGCCAGCAGCTTAGATTGGGGGGGAGCTTTCTTT
j_call: TRBJ2-7; v_call: TRBV30; d_call: .; clone_size: few; cdr3_aa: CAWSRGLEQYF; cdr3_nt: TGTGCCTGGAGTCGAGGGCTCGAGCAGTACTTC
j_call: TRBJ2-7; v_call: TRBV19; d_call: .; clone_size: .; cdr3_aa: CASSLQVSSYEQYF; cdr3_nt: TGTGCCAGTAGCCTACAGGTTTCCTCCTACGAGCAGTACTTC
j_call: TRBJ2-1; v_call: TRBV6-1; d_call: .; clone_size: .; cdr3_aa: CAISARDSPGDEQFF; cdr3_nt: TGTGCCATCAGTGCCCGGGACAGTCCGGGGGATGAGCAGTTCTTC
j_call: TRBJ2-7; v_call: TRBV5-1; d_call: TRBD2; clone_size: .; cdr3_aa: CASSLSGGPGEQYF; cdr3_nt: TGCGCCAGCAGCTTAAGCGGGGGTCCGGGCGAGCAGTACTTC
j_call: TRBJ1-2; v_call: TRBV6-1; d_call: .; clone_size: once; cdr3_aa: CASSENPDYGYTF; cdr3_nt: TGTGCCAGCAGTGAAAACCCAGACTATGGCTACACCTTC
j_call: TRBJ2-3; v_call: TRBV11-3; d_call: .; clone_size: .; cdr3_aa: CASSLGGLRPDTQYF; cdr3_nt: TGTGCCAGCAGCCTAGGGGGACTCCGTCCCGATACGCAGTATTTT
j_call: TRBJ2-7; v_call: TRBV9; d_call: TRBD1; clone_size: few; cdr3_aa: CASSAGQTITYEQYF; cdr3_nt: TGTGCCAGCAGCGCGGGACAGACGATCACCTACGAGCAGTACTTC
j_call: TRBJ1-2; v_call: TRBV7-2; d_call: .; clone_size: .; cdr3_aa: CASSSTYSNYGYTF; cdr3_nt: TGTGCCAGCAGCTCGACATACTCTAACTATGGCTACACCTTC
j_call: TRBJ2-5; v_call: TRBV7-9; d_call: .; clone_size: few; cdr3_aa: CASSLVQSTAQETQYF; cdr3_nt: TGTGCCAGCAGCTTAGTTCAAAGCACAGCTCAAGAGACCCAGTACTTC
j_call: TRBJ2-3; v_call: TRBV21-1; d_call: .; clone_size: .; cdr3_aa: CASSTAGMITDTQYF; cdr3_nt: TGTGCCAGCAGCACCGCGGGAATGATAACAGATACGCAGTATTTT
j_call: TRBJ2-3; v_call: TRBV7-9; d_call: .; clone_size: .; cdr3_aa: CASTPGLHTDTQYF; cdr3_nt: TGTGCCAGCACCCCGGGACTCCACACAGATACGCAGTATTTT
j_call: TRBJ2-1; v_call: TRBV4-1; d_call: .; clone_size: .; cdr3_aa: CASSHWTSEPYNEQFF; cdr3_nt: TGCGCCAGCAGCCATTGGACATCCGAGCCCTACAATGAGCAGTTCTTC
j_call: TRBJ1-2; v_call: TRBV30; d_call: TRBD1; clone_size: .; cdr3_aa: CAWTQFKGAKGYTF; cdr3_nt: TGTGCCTGGACCCAATTCAAGGGGGCGAAAGGCTACACCTTC
j_call: TRBJ2-1; v_call: TRBV7-2; d_call: .; clone_size: few; cdr3_aa: CASSQGTRPYNEQFF; cdr3_nt: TGTGCCAGCAGCCAAGGGACACGGCCCTACAATGAGCAGTTCTTC
j_call: TRBJ1-1; v_call: TRBV7-9; d_call: .; clone_size: .; cdr3_aa: CASSWTGGAEAFF; cdr3_nt: TGTGCCAGCAGCTGGACCGGGGGGGCAGAAGCTTTCTTT
j_call: TRBJ2-2; v_call: TRBV5-1; d_call: .; clone_size: .; cdr3_aa: CASSREGAQGGELFF; cdr3_nt: TGCGCCAGCAGTAGAGAAGGGGCGCAGGGCGGGGAGCTGTTTTTT
j_call: TRBJ1-1; v_call: TRBV30; d_call: .; clone_size: few; cdr3_aa: CAWNSMEDTEAFF; cdr3_nt: TGTGCCTGGAATTCTATGGAGGACACTGAAGCTTTCTTT
j_call: TRBJ2-7; v_call: TRBV9; d_call: .; clone_size: .; cdr3_aa: CASSVAGVGEQYF; cdr3_nt: TGTGCCAGCAGCGTAGCGGGAGTGGGGGAGCAGTACTTC
j_call: TRBJ2-7; v_call: TRBV2; d_call: TRBD1; clone_size: few; cdr3_aa: CASRGDRGPTYEQYF; cdr3_nt: TGTGCCAGCAGGGGGGACAGGGGGCCCACCTACGAGCAGTACTTC
j_call: TRBJ1-1; v_call: TRBV2; d_call: TRBD1; clone_size: .; cdr3_aa: CASTTQGTGTEAFF; cdr3_nt: TGTGCCAGCACCACCCAAGGGACAGGCACTGAAGCTTTCTTT
j_call: TRBJ2-7; v_call: TRBV18; d_call: .; clone_size: .; cdr3_aa: CASSPSGRGTYEQYF; cdr3_nt: TGTGCCAGCTCACCGTCGGGGAGGGGGACCTACGAGCAGTACTTC
j_call: TRBJ1-2; v_call: TRBV19; d_call: TRBD1; clone_size: few; cdr3_aa: CASRPGQTFHGYTF; cdr3_nt: TGTGCCAGTAGACCGGGACAGACCTTCCATGGCTACACCTTC
j_call: TRBJ2-7; v_call: TRBV29-1; d_call: .; clone_size: .; cdr3_aa: CSVERARGYEQYF; cdr3_nt: TGCAGCGTTGAAAGGGCAAGGGGTTACGAGCAGTACTTC
j_call: TRBJ2-3; v_call: TRBV25-1; d_call: .; clone_size: .; cdr3_aa: CASSEYRSTDTQYF; cdr3_nt: TGTGCCAGCAGTGAATACAGGTCCACAGATACGCAGTATTTT
j_call: TRBJ1-3; v_call: TRBV2; d_call: TRBD1; clone_size: .; cdr3_aa: CASRTGSSGNTIYF; cdr3_nt: TGTGCCAGCAGGACAGGGAGCTCCGGAAACACCATATATTTT
j_call: TRBJ2-7; v_call: TRBV2; d_call: TRBD2; clone_size: .; cdr3_aa: CASSELSSGGATSRYEQYF; cdr3_nt: TGTGCCAGCAGTGAACTGTCTAGCGGGGGGGCCACCAGCCGCTACGAGCAGTACTTC
j_call: TRBJ1-2; v_call: TRBV29-1; d_call: .; clone_size: .; cdr3_aa: CSVDGPGGYTF; cdr3_nt: TGCAGCGTTGATGGTCCAGGTGGCTACACCTTC
j_call: TRBJ2-5; v_call: TRBV7-9; d_call: .; clone_size: .; cdr3_aa: CASSLQTGVRETQYF; cdr3_nt: TGTGCCAGCAGCTTGCAGACAGGCGTTCGAGAGACCCAGTACTTC
j_call: TRBJ2-5; v_call: TRBV2; d_call: .; clone_size: few; cdr3_aa: CASSATQGGETQYF; cdr3_nt: TGTGCCAGCAGTGCTACTCAGGGCGGAGAGACCCAGTACTTC
j_call: TRBJ1-1; v_call: TRBV7-9; d_call: .; clone_size: few; cdr3_aa: CASSSTGGATEAFF; cdr3_nt: TGTGCCAGCAGCTCCACCGGGGGGGCCACTGAAGCTTTCTTT
j_call: TRBJ2-5; v_call: TRBV19; d_call: TRBD1; clone_size: .; cdr3_aa: CASSIMDRGRSETQYF; cdr3_nt: TGTGCCAGTAGTATAATGGACAGGGGGCGATCGGAGACCCAGTACTTC
j_call: TRBJ2-5; v_call: TRBV30; d_call: TRBD1; clone_size: .; cdr3_aa: CAWSNPGQGRETQYF; cdr3_nt: TGTGCCTGGAGTAATCCGGGACAGGGACGGGAGACCCAGTACTTC
j_call: TRBJ2-2; v_call: TRBV2; d_call: .; clone_size: few; cdr3_aa: CASTRGQNTGELFF; cdr3_nt: TGTGCCAGCACTAGGGGACAGAACACCGGGGAGCTGTTTTTT
j_call: TRBJ1-2; v_call: TRBV7-9; d_call: .; clone_size: once; cdr3_aa: CASSSSPPGQFSYGYTF; cdr3_nt: TGTGCCAGCAGCTCTTCTCCCCCCGGACAGTTTAGCTATGGCTACACCTTC
j_call: TRBJ2-1; v_call: TRBV11-3; d_call: TRBD2; clone_size: .; cdr3_aa: CASSREREAWREQFF; cdr3_nt: TGTGCCAGCAGCCGAGAGCGGGAGGCTTGGAGGGAGCAGTTCTTC
j_call: TRBJ2-5; v_call: TRBV4-1; d_call: TRBD1; clone_size: few; cdr3_aa: CASSQDKGLRGRGETQYF; cdr3_nt: TGCGCCAGCAGCCAAGATAAGGGGTTGAGGGGGCGCGGGGAGACCCAGTACTTC
j_call: TRBJ2-3; v_call: TRBV7-2; d_call: TRBD1; clone_size: .; cdr3_aa: CASSTDRDTTDTQYF; cdr3_nt: TGTGCCAGCAGCACGGACAGGGACACCACAGATACGCAGTATTTT
j_call: TRBJ2-1; v_call: TRBV6-1; d_call: TRBD1; clone_size: few; cdr3_aa: CASSGQGFYNEQFF; cdr3_nt: TGTGCCAGCAGTGGACAGGGGTTCTACAATGAGCAGTTCTTC
j_call: TRBJ2-3; v_call: TRBV27; d_call: .; clone_size: .; cdr3_aa: CASSRPGQRAVDTQYF; cdr3_nt: TGTGCCAGCAGTCGCCCCGGACAGAGAGCGGTCGATACGCAGTATTTT